A single sample gave rise to the 8 T cell receptor beta chains below, sequenced in a study of beta chain features in type 1 diabetes. As every portion of the isolated RNA was reverse transcribed, the sequencing read expressed TCRB transcripts. The protocol was immunoSEQ multiplex PCR, while the TCRdb copy is restricted to in-frame clones and leaves out a portion. The sample lists hundreds of thousands of clones; roughly 15% were seen once. The sequenced sample consisted of naive CD4+ T cells from blood. Receptor source: a woman aged 18 to 35 in good health.

V and J are TRBV10-3 and TRBJ2-1, with TRBD2 matching 11 bases. The germline gives CDR1 ENHRY, CDR2 SYGVKD. There are 15 residues in the CDR3. Unmatched junction bases numbered 12, after V lost 7 bases and J lost 10 bases. CDR3 coding DNA: TGTGCCATCACCGGGGGACTAGCGGTTAAAGAGGAGCAGTTCTTC. Encoded protein: CAITGGLAVKEEQFF.

In its sample, this clone was seen a few times. This rearrangement joins TRBV19 to TRBJ2-7; 11 bases match TRBD2. Germline assignment: CDR1 LNHDA and CDR2 SQIVND (reference sequence). This CDR3 has 18 amino acids. Unmatched junction bases numbered 11, after V lost 1 base and J lost 3 bases. CDR3 bases: TGTGCCAGTAGTATAGTGTCATCTAGCGGGAGGCCTTACTACGAGCAGTACTTC. It yields the protein CASSIVSSSGRPYYEQYF. Full variable domain (outside the CDR3, taken from reference TRBV19 and TRBJ2-7): DGGITQSPKYLFRKEGQNVTLSCEQNLNHDAMYWYRQDPGQGLRLIYYSQIVNDFQKGDIAEGYSVSREKKESFPLTVTSAQKNPTAFYLCASSIVSSSGRPYYEQYFGPGTRLTVT.

There are a few counts of this clone. V is TRBV7-6 and J is TRBJ2-1; 12 bases agree with TRBD2. Germline CDR1 reads SGHVS; CDR2 reads FNYEAQ. Trimming cost V 5 bases and J 4 bases; bases outside gene matches: 3. The CDR3 runs 15 residues. CDR3 amino acids: CASSGLAGGYNEQFF. CDR3 nucleotide sequence: TGTGCCAGCAGCGGCCTAGCGGGAGGGTACAATGAGCAGTTCTTC.

This clone was seen only once. The chain is built from TRBV6-6 and TRBJ2-7; 13 bases are shared with TRBD2. V lost 6 bases, J lost 5 bases, and 7 bases stayed unmatched. From germline, CDR1 is MNHNY and CDR2 SVGAGI (reference sequence). The CDR3 runs to 15 residues. Here the CDR3 reads CASRRTSGSQNEQYF. CDR3 in DNA: TGTGCCAGCAGAAGGACTAGCGGGAGTCAGAACGAGCAGTACTTC.

The V and J genes are TRBV5-4 and TRBJ2-3; 8 nucleotides match TRBD2. The CDR3 totals 15 residues. V lost 5 bases, J lost 1 base, and 6 bases stayed unmatched. Germline V gene data show CDR1 as SGHNT and CDR2 as YYREEE (reference sequence). For the CDR3, the DNA is TGTGCCAGCAGTGGACAGACTAGCGGCACAGATACGCAGTATTTT. It is translated as CASSGQTSGTDTQYF.

The chain joins TRBV4-2 to TRBJ2-5; 12 bases align to TRBD2. The CDR3 covers 13 residues. The trim removed 5 bases at V and 7 bases at J, leaving 2 bases unmatched. Germline CDR1 and CDR2: LGHNA and YNFKEQ. The CDR3 loop is CASSWTSGVTQYF. The CDR3 region has the DNA TGTGCCAGCAGCTGGACTAGCGGGGTGACCCAGTACTTC.

This clone was seen once. This chain joins TRBV15 and TRBJ2-1; 9 bases agree with TRBD2. Germline CDR1 is LNHNV and CDR2 is YYDKDF (reference sequence). The CDR3 runs 16 residues. V gave up 5 bases and J gave up 5 bases; unmatched junction bases: 10. Here the CDR3 reads CATSGGLAGIHNEQFF. CDR3 nucleotides: TGTGCCACCAGCGGGGGCCTAGCGGGAATCCACAATGAGCAGTTCTTC. The full variable domain, rest sourced from reference TRBV15 and TRBJ2-1, is DAMVIQNPRYQVTQFGKPVTLSCSQTLNHNVMYWYQQKSSQAPKLLFHYYDKDFNNEADTPDNFQSRRPNTSFCFLDIRSPGLGDTAMYLCATSGGLAGIHNEQFFGPGTRLTVL.

This clone was found a few times. The V and J genes are TRBV11-2 and TRBJ2-1; D is possibly TRBD2 (6 bases). The germline V gene encodes CDR1 SGHAT and CDR2 FQNNGV. CDR3 length: 15 residues. The V and J ends lost 3 bases and 1 base respectively, with 10 bases between them. The CDR3 DNA is TGTGCCAGCAGCTTTCGACTAGGGTCCTACAATGAGCAGTTCTTC. This translates into CASSFRLGSYNEQFF.